These T cell receptor beta chains were read from a single sample in a study of cytomegalovirus exposure and HLA in healthy donors. The method was immunoSEQ multiplex PCR; TCRdb's version includes in-frame clones alone and lacks a portion of them. The table lists around 140,000 clones, 78% of them singletons, with approximately 1.5% in the top ten. Sequenced: PBMCs. The receptor source for this set is a woman in her late teens or twenties in good health and CMV-seronegative. CDR3s leave out the opening cysteine and the closing phenylalanine or tryptophan. A D gene is named only where the DNA matches it firmly.

TRBV27,.,TRBJ2-5,ASKGFKDAGYQETQY
TRBV18,TRBD1,TRBJ1-1,ASSPQGAAEGEAF
TRBV6-1,.,TRBJ2-7,ASSDLKRLSSYEQY
TRBV6-5,.,TRBJ1-1,ASSLDTEAF
TRBV7-9,.,TRBJ2-5,ASSTRSYQETQY
TRBV6-6,.,TRBJ2-1,ASSYGGGRSGEQF
TRBV5-6,TRBD2,TRBJ2-5,ASRIAGELETQY
TRBV25-1,.,TRBJ1-4,ASSENGELEKLF
TRBV27,.,TRBJ1-1,ASSFGLNTEAF
TRBV4-1,.,TRBJ1-2,ASSQITEPIYGYT
TRBV29-1,.,TRBJ2-7,SVAARLTYEQY
TRBV30,TRBD2,TRBJ2-5,ASDSGRALDEDVQY
TRBV5-4,TRBD2,TRBJ2-3,ASSSRSGTDTQY
TRBV9,.,TRBJ2-2,ASSAGTTTGELF
TRBV2,.,TRBJ1-2,ASSEGQEDGYT
TRBV15,TRBD1,TRBJ1-2,ATSRDRLGQGARGYT
TRBV6-5,.,TRBJ2-5,ASSYPGQVEQY
TRBV4-1,TRBD2,TRBJ2-1,ASSRPTGTSLRVGYNEQF
TRBV13,.,TRBJ1-1,ASSLGHQGTNTEAF
TRBV5-4,TRBD2,TRBJ2-1,ASSLLAGGIYNEQF
TRBV5-1,TRBD1,TRBJ1-2,ASSLGLRTGSGSAYGYT
TRBV7-9,.,TRBJ1-4,ASSLAGLTNEKLF
TRBV6-1,TRBD2,TRBJ2-7,ASKGQAGGSGEQY
TRBV29-1,TRBD1,TRBJ2-3,SVQSATGAGDTQY
TRBV2,.,TRBJ1-3,ASSASGSTIY
TRBV7-2,TRBD1,TRBJ1-1,ASSLSRDRLEAF
TRBV7-9,TRBD1,TRBJ2-1,ASSLGDRGRTDEQF
TRBV5-6,.,TRBJ1-2,ASSPGVGSGIRYGYT
TRBV6-4,.,TRBJ1-1,ASPYTEAF
TRBV6-6,TRBD2,TRBJ2-7,ASSSWTSGYEQY
TRBV2,TRBD1,TRBJ2-7,ASRPGQMPYEQY
TRBV4-1,TRBD1,TRBJ1-2,ASSQDTGVSWGYT
TRBV30,TRBD2,TRBJ2-1,AWSVGSGGLNEQF
TRBV6-1,TRBD2,TRBJ2-1,ASSPLAGASGEQF
TRBV6-5,.,TRBJ2-4,ASSAGRGDIQY
TRBV14,.,TRBJ1-2,ASSQVEGYYGYT
TRBV21-1,.,TRBJ2-7,ASSKDSGQGPYEQY
TRBV6-1,TRBD2,TRBJ2-3,ASSGLAGGRADTQY
TRBV11-2,.,TRBJ2-7,ASRQGPEQY
TRBV13,.,TRBJ2-1,ASRLGGSNEQF
TRBV19,TRBD1,TRBJ1-4,ASSTGQVGKLF
TRBV5-1,.,TRBJ1-2,ASSLTATGVYGYT
TRBV5-5,.,TRBJ2-1,ASSLEPSLGQGLKQF
TRBV15,TRBD2,TRBJ2-1,ATSRGAGGPGGYNEQF
TRBV19,.,TRBJ2-7,ASSHPGLYEQY
TRBV21-1,.,TRBJ1-2,ASSTRQKGGCYT
TRBV2,.,TRBJ1-2,ASAVEAGGLFT
TRBV30,.,TRBJ1-2,GAASDGYT
TRBV4-1,TRBD2,TRBJ2-7,ASSQDRLAGYEQY
TRBV6-5,TRBD1,TRBJ2-7,ASSQVQGRTYEQY
TRBV7-9,.,TRBJ2-1,ASSLGQGNNEQF